The sequence of this T cell receptor (beta chain) was determined in a study of identical twins. Overall study results and limits: Insertions were reduced in abundant cord blood beta clonotypes but not in memory repertoires.

Template switching introduced a universal primer site, and the cDNA bore unique molecular identifiers. Each CDR3 protein gets one entry after TCRdb re-called the 5' RACE reads with MiXCR. Here the sample spans about 250,000 distinct CDR3 sequences, more than 12% being singletons. Comment on this clonotype: Its target is not known.

Germline CDR1 reads SGDLS; CDR2 reads YYNGEE. This CDR3 spans 15 amino acids. After removal of 0 bases from V and 8 bases from J, the junction contained 7 bases not matched to a gene. Sequenced input: memory (CD45RO+) T cells sorted from blood. The receptor's source is a woman under 30 in good health. This rearrangement joins TRBV9 to TRBJ2-7, with TRBD1 matching 11 bases. CDR3 protein: CASSVATGQGVQQYF. CDR3 DNA: TGTGCCAGCAGCGTAGCTACGGGACAGGGGGTCCAGCAGTACTTC. The whole variable domain, remainder taken from reference TRBV9 and TRBJ2-7, is DSGVTQTPKHLITATGQRVTLRCSPRSGDLSVYWYQQSLDQGLQFLIQYYNGEERAKGNILERFSAQQFPDLHSELNLSSLELGDSALYFCASSVATGQGVQQYFGPGTRLTVT.